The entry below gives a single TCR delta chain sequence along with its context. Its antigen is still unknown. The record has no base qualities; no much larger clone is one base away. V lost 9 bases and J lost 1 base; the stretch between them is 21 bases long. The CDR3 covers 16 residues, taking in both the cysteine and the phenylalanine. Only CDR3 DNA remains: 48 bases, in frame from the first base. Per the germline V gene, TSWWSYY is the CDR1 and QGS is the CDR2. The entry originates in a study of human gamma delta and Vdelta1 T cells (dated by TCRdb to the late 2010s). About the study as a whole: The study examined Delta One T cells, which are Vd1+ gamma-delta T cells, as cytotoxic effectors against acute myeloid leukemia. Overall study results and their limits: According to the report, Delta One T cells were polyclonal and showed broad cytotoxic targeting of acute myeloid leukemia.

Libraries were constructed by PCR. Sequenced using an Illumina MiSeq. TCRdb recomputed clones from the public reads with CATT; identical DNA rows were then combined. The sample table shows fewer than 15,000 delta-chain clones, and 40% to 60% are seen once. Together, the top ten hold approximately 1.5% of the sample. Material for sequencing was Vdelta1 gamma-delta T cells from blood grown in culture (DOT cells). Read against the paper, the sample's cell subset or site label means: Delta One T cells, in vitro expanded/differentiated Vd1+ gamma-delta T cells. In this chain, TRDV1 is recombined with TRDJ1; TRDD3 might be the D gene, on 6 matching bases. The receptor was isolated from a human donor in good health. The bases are TGTGCTCTCCTCGGAGGGATAAAAGGGGCCACCGATAAACTCATCTTT. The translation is CALLGGIKGATDKLIF.